The 22 T cell receptor beta chains below were found in one sample sequenced in a study of T cell responses to AZD1222 COVID-19 vaccine. Assay used: immunoSEQ multiplex PCR; TCRdb lists only in-frame clones, some missing. Counted here are some 55,000 clones, 89% occurring once; the ten biggest clones make up roughly 2%. The specimen comprised peripheral blood, sampled on day 0 of AZD1222 vaccination. These receptors were taken from an adult in good health.

CDR3 DNA: TGTGCCAGCAGTCCGGACAGGAATGAGCAGTTCTTC. Amino acids: CASSPDRNEQFF. J is TRBJ2-1 and V is TRBV12-3 or TRBV12-4; 7 nucleotides match TRBD1. The CDR3 length is 12 residues. V lost 5 bases and J lost 7; bases outside the gene matches: 2.

The count of this clone is one. V gene TRBV28 combines with J gene TRBJ1-5; the D is unclear. Germline assignment: CDR1 MDHEN and CDR2 SYDVKM. This CDR3 spans 12 amino acids. Trimming took 6 bases from V and 7 from J, leaving 10 bases between them. The CDR3, as DNA: TGTGCCAGCAGAGAGGTGGGACAGCCCCAGCATTTT. Translation gives CASREVGQPQHF.

J is TRBJ1-4 and V is TRBV5-1; 7 nucleotides line up with TRBD1. The CDR3 has 16 residues. Germline V gives CDR1 SGHRS, CDR2 YFSETQ. The V segment lost 0 bases and the J segment 6 bases; nucleotides outside the gene matches: 8. The CDR3: CASSLAGAQGYEKLFF. The CDR3 nucleotides are TGCGCCAGCAGCTTGGCCGGAGCACAGGGGTATGAAAAACTGTTTTTT.

V and J are TRBV19 and TRBJ1-2; D is ambiguous. Trimming stripped 6 bases from V and 2 bases from J, with 7 bases between. This CDR3 is 12 amino acids long. CDR1 LNHDA and CDR2 SQIVND come from the germline V gene (reference sequence). The CDR3 DNA is TGTGCCAGTAGGGTACAGAACTATGGCTACACCTTC. Its protein product is CASRVQNYGYTF.

The chain has TRBV5-1 and TRBJ1-2; TRBD1 aligns across 9 bases. Trimming removed 4 bases from V and 4 bases from J; junction bases left unmatched: 8. In germline, CDR1 is SGHRS, CDR2 YFSETQ. This CDR3 is 15 amino acids long. This CDR3 is CASSPRDRVGYGYTF. CDR3 DNA sequence: TGCGCCAGCAGCCCCCGGGACAGGGTCGGCTATGGCTACACCTTC.

The chain joins TRBV2 to TRBJ1-6; TRBD1 agrees at 7 bases. The J segment lost 7 bases and the V segment lost 5 bases, leaving 8 bases of the junction unmatched. CDR3 length: 15 amino acids. From germline, CDR1 is SNHLY and CDR2 FYNNEI. The CDR3 sequence: CASSNTGQRNSPLHF. Written as DNA, the CDR3 is TGTGCCAGCAGTAATACGGGACAGCGGAATTCACCCCTCCACTTT.

The rearrangement joins TRBV6-5 to TRBJ1-1; D not resolved. CDR3 length: 12 amino acids. Germline V gene sequence: CDR1 MNHEY, CDR2 SVGAGI. V lost 7 bases to trimming and J lost 4 bases, with 10 bases between them. The CDR3 sequence: CASITVTTEAFF. The CDR3 region has the DNA TGTGCCAGCATTACGGTCACCACTGAAGCTTTCTTT.

This sequence joins TRBV3-1 (or the pseudogene TRBV3-2) and TRBJ1-1; weak D call: TRBD1 (6 bases). The CDR3 is 15 residues long. Trimming cost V 4 bases and J 5 bases, with 17 bases left between them. CDR1 and CDR2 (germline): LGHDT, YNNKEL (reference sequence). The CDR3 nucleotides are TGTGCCAGCAGCCCGTCGGACAGACCCAGGACTGAAGCTTTCTTT. Protein sequence: CASSPSDRPRTEAFF.

The chain links TRBV7-8 to TRBJ2-7, with D tentatively TRBD1 or TRBD2 (5 bases each). Germline V gives CDR1 SGHVS, CDR2 FQNEAQ. This CDR3 has 15 residues. With 1 base removed from V and 3 bases from J, the gap between germline ends came to 13 bases. CDR3 DNA: TGTGCCAGCAGCTTAGGGGAGACAGCCTTCTACGAGCAGTACTTC. It yields the protein CASSLGETAFYEQYF.

The chain recombines TRBV6-6 with TRBJ2-1; D may be TRBD1 (6 bases). The CDR3 totals 11 residues. Germline V CDR1 and CDR2: MNHNY, SVGAGI (reference sequence). V was cut by 8 bases and J by 7 bases, with 9 bases left in between. The CDR3 spells CASGTGNEQFF. The CDR3 nucleotides read TGTGCCAGCGGAACAGGGAATGAGCAGTTCTTC.

In its sample, this clone was seen once. The chain recombines TRBV29-1 with TRBJ2-2; no firm D call. The CDR3 is 14 amino acids. CDR1 SQVTM and CDR2 ANQGSEA come from the germline V gene. The germline V and J ends were trimmed by 1 base and 5 bases, with 11 bases remaining between them. CDR3 amino acids: CSVEVNYLTGELFF. The CDR3 DNA reads TGCAGCGTTGAAGTTAATTACCTTACCGGGGAGCTGTTTTTT.

The CDR3 nucleotides are TGTGCCAGCAGCGTCGGAGGACAGGGGACCGGGCCCCAGCATTTT. Translating gives CASSVGGQGTGPQHF. The V gene is TRBV9, the J gene TRBJ1-5; TRBD1 matches 9 bases. Germline lookup yields CDR1 SGDLS and CDR2 YYNGEE. CDR3 size: 15 residues. With V trimmed by 2 bases and J by 9 bases, 9 bases remained unmatched.

The V gene is TRBV18, the J gene TRBJ1-4; TRBD1 matches at 11 bases. Germline V gives CDR1 KGHSH, CDR2 LQKENI. J was trimmed by 5 bases and V by 2 bases; bases with no gene match: 4. The CDR3 is 16 amino acids. The CDR3 sequence is CASSPGTGGGNEKLFF. Here the CDR3 DNA reads TGTGCCAGCTCACCAGGGACAGGGGGAGGAAATGAAAAACTGTTTTTT.

The sample holds a few counts of this clone. The rearrangement joins TRBV7-6 to TRBJ2-2; D is undetermined. The CDR3 consists of 12 residues. Between the trimmed V and J ends, which lost 5 bases and 6 bases, there was a span of 7 bases. Germline V gene lookup returns CDR1 SGHVS and CDR2 FNYEAQ. CDR3 bases: TGTGCCAGCAGCCCCCGTCCCGGGGAGCTGTTTTTT. This translates into CASSPRPGELFF.

This clone appeared a few times. V usage is TRBV29-1 and J usage is TRBJ2-2; 12 bases align to TRBD2. V gave up 6 bases and J gave up 4 bases; unmatched junction bases: 0. Germline V CDR1 and CDR2: SQVTM, ANQGSEA. This CDR3 is built from 13 residues. CDR3 amino acids: CSVTSGGTGELFF. The CDR3 bases are TGCAGCGTGACTAGCGGGGGCACCGGGGAGCTGTTTTTT.

The V gene is TRBV27, the J gene TRBJ1-5, with unresolved D. CDR1 is MNHEY and CDR2 is SMNVEV in the germline V gene (reference sequence). V lost 8 bases and J lost 1, with 12 bases in between. This CDR3 spans 14 amino acids. CDR3 in amino acids: CASGSGLSNQPQHF. CDR3 bases: TGTGCCAGCGGAAGTGGGCTGAGCAATCAGCCCCAGCATTTT.

The genes are TRBV3-1 (or the pseudogene TRBV3-2) and TRBJ2-7; D not certain. V lost 1 base and J 2 bases, leaving 9 bases between the germline ends. The CDR3 runs to 14 residues. Germline lookup yields CDR1 LGHDT and CDR2 YNNKEL (reference sequence). The chain's CDR3 is CASSQVPHTYEQYF. Here the CDR3 DNA reads TGTGCCAGCAGCCAAGTTCCGCATACCTACGAGCAGTACTTC.

This clone was seen only once. The J gene is TRBJ1-1, the V gene TRBV27; no reliable D call. With 3 bases removed from V and 3 bases from J, the gap between germline ends came to 5 bases. CDR1 MNHEY and CDR2 SMNVEV come from the germline V gene (reference sequence). This CDR3 spans 12 amino acids. CDR3 DNA sequence: TGTGCCAGCAGTTTTGTGGACACTGAAGCTTTCTTT. Translated: CASSFVDTEAFF.

The rearrangement links TRBV7-8 to TRBJ1-6; 10 bases match TRBD1. Germline V lookup: CDR1 SGHVS, CDR2 FQNEAQ. Unmatched junction bases numbered 8, after V lost 5 bases and J lost 10 bases. The CDR3 runs 15 residues. The CDR3 spells CASSPRQGAESPLHF. The CDR3 DNA is TGTGCCAGCAGCCCGAGACAGGGGGCAGAGTCACCCCTCCACTTT.

The chain joins TRBV5-4 to TRBJ2-7, with TRBD2 identical over 12 bases. Germline V gene lookup returns CDR1 SGHNT and CDR2 YYREEE (reference sequence). The CDR3 has 15 residues. Germline trimming cut 2 bases from V and 6 bases from J; bases unmatched to any gene: 6. The DNA of the CDR3 is TGTGCCAGCAGCTTAGCTAGCGGGAGGGCCGGCGAGCAGTACTTC. Translation gives CASSLASGRAGEQYF.

The chain carries TRBV28 and TRBJ1-3, with D perhaps TRBD1 (5 bases). The CDR3 sequence is 17 residues long. V gave up 5 bases and J gave up 0 bases, with 17 bases separating them. Germline CDR1 and CDR2: MDHEN and SYDVKM. In DNA, the CDR3 is TGTGCCAGCAGTGGCGGCGGGGCAGAGAGCTCTGGAAACACCATATATTTT. Amino acid sequence: CASSGGGAESSGNTIYF.

V usage is TRBV7-9 and J usage is TRBJ2-1; 7 bases map to TRBD1. The ends lost 1 base at V and 6 bases at J; junction bases unmatched: 6. The CDR3 runs to 15 residues. In germline, CDR1 is SEHNR, CDR2 FQNEAQ (reference sequence). The CDR3 region is CASSLGQGVSNEQFF. The CDR3, as DNA: TGTGCCAGCAGCTTAGGCCAGGGGGTGTCCAATGAGCAGTTCTTC.